Below are 29 T cell receptor beta chains sequenced from a single sample in a study of radiotherapy plus CTLA-4 blockade in lung cancer. TCRdb keeps only in-frame clones here, not all; method: immunoSEQ multiplex PCR. In the table there are approximately 19,000 clones, approximately 85% of which are singletons. Source: peripheral blood, taken from a patient treated with radiotherapy plus ipilimumab. The source of these receptors is a human donor with non-small cell lung cancer whose response to radiotherapy plus ipilimumab could not be evaluated.

The V gene is TRBV11-2, the J gene TRBJ2-7, with a weak D call TRBD2 (5 bases). This CDR3 is 12 amino acids long. V lost 8 bases and J lost 3, with 11 bases in between. From germline, CDR1 is SGHAT and CDR2 FQNNGV. CDR3 sequence reads: CASRGSNYEQYF. DNA of the CDR3: TGTGCCAGCCGGGGTTCCAACTACGAGCAGTACTTC.

The chain has TRBV11-3 and TRBJ1-1, with 8 positions matching TRBD1. V was clipped by 5 bases and J by 3 bases; unmatched bases: 14. The CDR3 runs to 17 residues. CDR1 is SGHNT and CDR2 is YENEEA in the germline V gene. CDR3 sequence reads: CASSPTYDRGSHTEAFF. In nucleotides, the CDR3 is TGTGCCAGCAGCCCGACCTACGACAGGGGCTCGCACACTGAAGCTTTCTTT.

This clone showed up just once. The chain carries TRBV5-6 and TRBJ2-5, with a weak D call TRBD1 (6 bases). Trimming took off 4 bases at V and 5 bases at J, with 18 bases between the two ends. This CDR3 region has 15 residues. CDR1 is SGHDT and CDR2 is YYEEEE in the germline V gene. CDR3 residues: CASSLTDRPGETQYF. Here the CDR3 DNA reads TGTGCCAGCAGCCTTACCGACAGGCCCGGGGAGACCCAGTACTTC.

The DNA for the CDR3 is TGTGCCAGAAGCTTAGAGGACATTTGCCCCTCAAAGTCCTACGAGCAGTACTTC. This gives the protein CARSLEDICPSKSYEQYF. The V and J genes are TRBV7-5 and TRBJ2-7; the D call of TRBD1 is as the table states it, not checked on the DNA. TRBV7-5 is reported as a pseudogene. This CDR3 is 18 amino acids long.

V gene TRBV28 combines with J gene TRBJ1-6; D gene unclear. Germline V gives CDR1 MDHEN, CDR2 SYDVKM. This CDR3 is built from 12 residues. V shed 6 bases and J shed 6 bases, with 6 bases lying between them. CDR3 DNA: TGTGCCAGCAGGGGCCCTAATTCACCCCTCCACTTT. It codes for CASRGPNSPLHF.

This clone turned up a few times. The DNA of the CDR3 is TGTGCCAGCAGCTTGGGCCGGGAGCTGTTTTTT. Translation gives CASSLGRELFF. The rearrangement joins TRBV7-9 to TRBJ2-2; D is unclear. Germline V gene sequence: CDR1 SEHNR, CDR2 FQNEAQ (reference sequence). Between the trimmed V and J ends, which lost 3 bases and 9 bases, there was a span of 5 bases. This CDR3 has 11 residues.

The gene calls are TRBV7-9 and TRBJ2-1; 10 positions match TRBD2. V shed 6 bases and J 2 bases; nucleotides not matched to a gene: 7. This CDR3 comprises 16 residues. The germline V gene has CDR1 SEHNR and CDR2 FQNEAQ (reference sequence). The CDR3 bases are TGTGCCAGCAGTTCGACAGCGGGAGGGACCTACAATGAGCAGTTCTTC. The encoded protein is CASSSTAGGTYNEQFF.

Details on this clone: Other DNA sequences in this specimen translate into the identical CDR3. This chain links TRBV28 with TRBJ1-2, with 7 bases lining up with TRBD1. Unmatched junction bases numbered 5, after V lost 6 bases and J lost 7 bases. Per germline, CDR1 MDHEN and CDR2 SYDVKM. CDR3 length: 12 amino acids. The CDR3 coding sequence is TGTGCCAGCAGAGGGGGCCCGGGTGGCTACACCTTC. It encodes CASRGGPGGYTF.

V is TRBV6-5 and J is TRBJ1-6; 8 bases are a match to TRBD1. CDR1 is MNHEY, CDR2 SVGAGI, per germline. CDR3 length equals 14 residues. J lost 9 bases, V lost 6 bases, and 7 bases had no gene match. The CDR3: CASRLRGPTSPLHF. CDR3 in DNA: TGTGCCAGCAGACTCAGGGGGCCGACTTCACCCCTCCACTTT.

The V call is TRBV18, the J call TRBJ2-5; 10 nucleotides line up with TRBD2. The CDR3 is made up of 18 amino acids. Germline V gene data show CDR1 as KGHSH and CDR2 as LQKENI. Trimming cost V 0 bases and J 5 bases; bases outside gene matches: 12. The DNA for the CDR3 is TGTGCCAGCTCACCACCGAACAAGATAGCGGGAGGTATGGAGACCCAGTACTTC. Protein: CASSPPNKIAGGMETQYF.

CDR3 nucleotides: TGTGCCAGCAGTGAGAACGCGATTGCAGGGGGCATGTACACCTTC. Translating it yields CASSENAIAGGMYTF. This chain connects TRBV2 to TRBJ1-2; 8 bases are shared with TRBD1. The CDR3 extends over 15 amino acids. V shed 3 bases, J shed 11 bases, and the junction held 14 bases outside the gene matches. Germline assignment: CDR1 SNHLY and CDR2 FYNNEI.

This chain uses TRBV9 with TRBJ1-1; TRBD1 is a possible D gene (5 bases). The CDR3 has 15 residues. Germline lookup yields CDR1 SGDLS and CDR2 YYNGEE. V lost 1 base, J lost 5 bases, and 15 bases lay in between. CDR3: CASSVSPIRETEAFF. Here the CDR3 DNA reads TGTGCCAGCAGCGTATCTCCCATCAGGGAAACTGAAGCTTTCTTT.

This clone was seen a handful of times. The chain employs TRBV7-8 and TRBJ1-2; D gene uncertain. With 1 base removed from V and 7 bases from J, the gap between germline ends came to 7 bases. The CDR3 spans 12 residues. From germline, CDR1 is SGHVS and CDR2 FQNEAQ. CDR3 coding DNA: TGTGCCAGCAGCTTAGTTCGGGGTGGCTACACCTTC. Its translation is CASSLVRGGYTF.

This clone is classed as medium-sized (0.01 to 0.1%). The rearrangement joins TRBV9 to TRBJ1-2, with D uncertain. CDR1 SGDLS and CDR2 YYNGEE come from the germline V gene. V shed 8 bases and J shed 8 bases, with 13 bases lying between them. The CDR3 covers 11 residues. The CDR3 loop reads CASSPPEGYTF. In DNA form, the CDR3 reads TGTGCCAGTTCCCCCCCTGAGGGCTACACCTTC.

This chain uses TRBV4-2 with TRBJ1-2; tentatively, D is TRBD1 (6 bases). Trimming left V 0 bases short and J 6 bases short, with 17 bases between. This CDR3 has 16 amino acids. CDR1 is LGHNA, CDR2 YNFKEQ, per germline. The CDR3 here is CASSQDLVGAGDGYTF. The CDR3 DNA reads TGTGCCAGCAGCCAAGATCTGGTGGGGGCGGGGGATGGCTACACCTTC.

The chain uses TRBV7-3 and TRBJ1-1; 10 nucleotides line up with TRBD1. Per the germline V gene, CDR1 is SGHTA and CDR2 is FQGTGA. The V gene end was trimmed by 4 bases and the J gene end by 6 bases; junction bases not matched to a gene: 5. CDR3 size: 14 residues. The CDR3 DNA follows: TGTGCCAGCAGCTCGGGACAGGGGATCGCTGAAGCTTTCTTT. As protein: CASSSGQGIAEAFF.

This chain uses TRBV5-4 with TRBJ2-3, with 10 bases that match TRBD1. Germline trimming cut 4 bases from V and 5 bases from J; bases unmatched to any gene: 4. CDR1 SGHNT and CDR2 YYREEE come from the germline V gene (reference sequence). The CDR3 length is 14 residues. CDR3 DNA sequence: TGTGCCAGCAGCCGGACAGGGGGTGAAGATACGCAGTATTTT. It specifies CASSRTGGEDTQYF.

This chain links TRBV19 with TRBJ2-1, with 9 bases fitting TRBD1. The CDR3 consists of 15 residues. V dropped 10 bases and J dropped 3; count of bases not matched to a gene: 10. The V gene's germline CDR1 is LNHDA and CDR2 SQIVND (reference sequence). CDR3 nucleotide sequence: TGTGCCACTTCACTCATGGGACAGGGCTACAATGAGCAGTTCTTC. Its protein is CATSLMGQGYNEQFF.

This rearrangement joins TRBV10-3 to TRBJ2-3, with D unclear. The V end was cut by 10 bases, the J end by 2 bases, with 7 bases between. Germline V CDR1 and CDR2: ENHRY, SYGVKD. The CDR3 extends over 11 amino acids. CDR3 coding DNA: TGTGCCACAGGCACCACAGATACGCAGTATTTT. Its protein is CATGTTDTQYF.

This clone was detected a few times. J is TRBJ2-5 and V is TRBV27; D not resolved. Germline V lookup: CDR1 MNHEY, CDR2 SMNVEV (reference sequence). Between the trimmed V and J ends, which lost 4 bases and 2 bases, there was a span of 2 bases. This CDR3 is 11 amino acids long. The CDR3 DNA reads as TGTGCCAGCAGTTCACAAGAGACCCAGTACTTC. This codes for CASSSQETQYF.

CDR3 DNA: TGTGCCAGCAGCTTGGTAGAGAGCTCCTACAATGAGCAGTTCTTC. The encoded protein is CASSLVESSYNEQFF. This chain joins TRBV7-9 and TRBJ2-1; D call uncertain. The germline V gene has CDR1 SEHNR and CDR2 FQNEAQ (reference sequence). V gave up 3 bases and J gave up 0 bases, with 9 bases separating them. The CDR3 runs 15 residues.

The chain recombines TRBV4-3 with TRBJ1-2, with TRBD1 matching over 7 bases. Germline CDR1 reads LGHNA; CDR2 reads YSLEER. The CDR3 has 14 residues. J lost 10 bases, V lost 5 bases, and 13 bases had no gene match. CDR3: CASSADVRQGYYTF. CDR3 DNA sequence: TGCGCCAGCAGCGCAGACGTCAGACAGGGTTACTACACCTTC.

The rearrangement joins TRBV5-1 to TRBJ2-3, with a possible D match to TRBD2 (6 bases). CDR1 SGHRS and CDR2 YFSETQ come from the germline V gene. V was clipped by 1 base and J by 4 bases, with 10 bases between them. This CDR3 has 14 amino acids. DNA of the CDR3: TGCGCCAGCAGCTTGACTAGCTTTCCAGATACGCAGTATTTT. This translates into CASSLTSFPDTQYF.

The chain joins TRBV18 to TRBJ2-2, with a possible D match to TRBD1 (6 bases). The CDR3 is made up of 15 amino acids. Trimming removed 3 bases from V and 4 bases from J, with 12 bases in between. Looked up from germline, CDR1 is KGHSH and CDR2 is LQKENI. The CDR3 sequence: CASSPTGTLTGELFF. The CDR3 DNA sequence: TGTGCCAGCTCACCCACAGGGACCCTCACCGGGGAGCTGTTTTTT.

This chain connects TRBV11-3 to TRBJ1-1, with D unclear. The germline V and J ends were trimmed by 1 base and 3 bases, with 6 bases remaining between them. The CDR3 is 13 residues long. Germline CDR1 is SGHNT and CDR2 is YENEEA. This chain's CDR3 is CASSLGPDTEAFF. DNA for the CDR3: TGTGCCAGCAGCTTAGGTCCTGACACTGAAGCTTTCTTT.

The V gene is TRBV4-3, the J gene TRBJ2-1, with 7 nucleotides matching TRBD2. CDR3 length equals 17 residues. The V gene end was trimmed by 1 base and the J gene end by 0 bases; junction bases not matched to a gene: 6. The germline CDR1 and CDR2 sequences are LGHNA and YSLEER. The CDR3 DNA reads as TGCGCCAGCAGCCAAGTCGTAGGCGGGGGCTCCTACAATGAGCAGTTCTTC. Its translation: CASSQVVGGGSYNEQFF.

This sequence joins TRBV2 and TRBJ2-7; 7 bases fit TRBD1. The germline V gene encodes CDR1 SNHLY and CDR2 FYNNEI. Germline trimming cut 6 bases from V and 0 bases from J; bases unmatched to any gene: 5. CDR3 length equals 14 residues. The CDR3 loop is CASRGDRDSYEQYF. CDR3 bases: TGTGCCAGCAGGGGAGACAGGGACTCCTACGAGCAGTACTTC.

The chain uses TRBV28 and TRBJ2-1, with D possibly TRBD1 on 5 matching bases. V was pared by 6 bases and J by 10 bases, with 7 bases between. The CDR3 is 10 amino acids. The germline CDR1 and CDR2 sequences are MDHEN and SYDVKM. CDR3 DNA sequence: TGTGCCAGCAGGGGGCCCGAGCAGTTCTTC. Encoded protein: CASRGPEQFF.

The chain recombines TRBV4-2 with TRBJ2-3; D possibly corresponds to TRBD2 (5 bases). Germline V gives CDR1 LGHNA, CDR2 YNFKEQ. CDR3 length: 15 amino acids. V dropped 0 bases and J dropped 4 bases, with 11 bases sitting between them. CDR3 DNA: TGTGCCAGCAGCCAAGATTTCCTAGCCGCAGATACGCAGTATTTT. Translated: CASSQDFLAADTQYF.